This T cell receptor (beta chain) comes out of a study of cytomegalovirus exposure and HLA in healthy donors (dated 2017 in TCRdb). As for the study more broadly: A later analysis indicated that the roughly 130 validation repertoires were generated on the platform also employed for the roughly 720 repertoires of the first cohort. The aim of the study was to test whether cataloging public T cell receptors could identify signatures of past pathogen exposure. In addition to the first cohort of hundreds of subjects, a separate validation cohort of approximately 130 different subjects was used. To predict cytomegalovirus infection status, the study combined high-throughput TCR immunosequencing, statistical association of individual TCRs with disease status, and machine learning.

Details on this clone: Its antigen remains undetermined. Base quality data are lacking; no much larger clone is found one base away.

The donors belonged to the validation cohort of about 120 subjects, which was separate from the roughly 670-subject first cohort. The library relied on the immunoSEQ multiplex PCR assay. The study's processing was this. To diagnose cytomegalovirus status from the catalog of TCR beta chain sequences, a statistical classification framework was built. Not all clones reach the TCRdb copy of this immuneACCESS table, which keeps in-frame sequences only. Checked studies attribute under half of the gap to unresolved V genes and leave the rest unexplained. V, J and clone size are those of that table, while D and trimming were read from the DNA. The sample table contains some 170,000 clones; only one count was recorded for 65% to 90% of them. The ten largest clones represent approximately 2.1% of the sample. What the authors observed across the whole study: In the study, approximately 150 TCR beta chains were listed as associated with cytomegalovirus. In vitro tests confirmed that a few of the cytomegalovirus-associated TCR beta chains recognize cytomegalovirus antigens. The classifier was reported to diagnose cytomegalovirus status with high specificity and sensitivity in both the original cohort and the validation cohort. According to the authors, the approach could potentially be generalized to other disease states and immunological phenotypes. All 120 or so repertoires were used to score co-occurrence in the validation cohort in a later analysis, because that analysis had no HLA typing for the cohort. Most TCR sequences were observed very rarely across donors, whereas some public TCRs were present in many individuals. A later analysis found that TCRs clustered in the first cohort also tended to co-occur in the 120 validation repertoires, with 94% of cluster scores above 0.

V has 0 bases trimmed and J has 4 bases trimmed; junction bases matching no gene number 4. In the germline V gene, CDR1 corresponds to SGDLS and CDR2 to YYNGEE. Counted from cysteine to phenylalanine, this CDR3 has 15 amino acids. Only the CDR3 DNA stays, 45 bases, in frame from base 1. The chain employs TRBV9 and TRBJ2-3; 8 middle bases align to TRBD1. The material sequenced was PBMCs. This sequence originates from a woman aged 18 to 35 in good health and CMV-seronegative. The DNA is TGTGCCAGCAGCGTAGTCGGACAGGGCCCAGATACGCAGTATTTT. It codes for CASSVVGQGPDTQYF.